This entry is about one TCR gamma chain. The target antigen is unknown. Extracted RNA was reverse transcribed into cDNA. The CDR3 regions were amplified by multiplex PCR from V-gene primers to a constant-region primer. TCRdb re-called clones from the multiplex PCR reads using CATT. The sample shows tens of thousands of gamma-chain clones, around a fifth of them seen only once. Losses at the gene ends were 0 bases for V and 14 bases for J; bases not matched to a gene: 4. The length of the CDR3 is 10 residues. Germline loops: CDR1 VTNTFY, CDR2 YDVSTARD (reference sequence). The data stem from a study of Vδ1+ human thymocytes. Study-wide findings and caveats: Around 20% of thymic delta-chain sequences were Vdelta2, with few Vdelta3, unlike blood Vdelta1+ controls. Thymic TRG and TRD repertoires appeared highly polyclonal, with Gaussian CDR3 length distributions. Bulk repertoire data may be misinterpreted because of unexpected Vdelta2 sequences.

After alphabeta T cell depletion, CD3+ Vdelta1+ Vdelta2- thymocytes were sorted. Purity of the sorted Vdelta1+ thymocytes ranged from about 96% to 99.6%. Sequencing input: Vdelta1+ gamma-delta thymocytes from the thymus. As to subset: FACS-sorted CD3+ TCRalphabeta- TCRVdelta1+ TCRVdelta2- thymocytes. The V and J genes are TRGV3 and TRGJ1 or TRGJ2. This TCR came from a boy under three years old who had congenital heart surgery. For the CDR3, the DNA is TGTGCCACCTGGGACAGGCCTGAACTCTTT. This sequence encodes CATWDRPELF.